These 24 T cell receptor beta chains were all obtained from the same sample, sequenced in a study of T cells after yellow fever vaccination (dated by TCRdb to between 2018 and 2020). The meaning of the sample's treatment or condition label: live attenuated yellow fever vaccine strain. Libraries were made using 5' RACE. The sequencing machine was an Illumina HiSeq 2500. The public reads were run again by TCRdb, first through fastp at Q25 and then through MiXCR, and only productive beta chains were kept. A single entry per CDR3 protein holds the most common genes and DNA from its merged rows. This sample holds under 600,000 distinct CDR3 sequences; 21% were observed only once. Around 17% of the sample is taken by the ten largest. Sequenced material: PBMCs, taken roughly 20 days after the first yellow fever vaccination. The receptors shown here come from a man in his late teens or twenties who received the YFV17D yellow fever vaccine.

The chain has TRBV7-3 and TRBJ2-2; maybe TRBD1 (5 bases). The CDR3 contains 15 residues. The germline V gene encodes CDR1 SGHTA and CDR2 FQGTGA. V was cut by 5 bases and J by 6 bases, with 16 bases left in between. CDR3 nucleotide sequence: TGTGCCAGCAGCCCGATGGGGCCTAATGCCGGGGAGCTGTTTTTT. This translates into CASSPMGPNAGELFF.

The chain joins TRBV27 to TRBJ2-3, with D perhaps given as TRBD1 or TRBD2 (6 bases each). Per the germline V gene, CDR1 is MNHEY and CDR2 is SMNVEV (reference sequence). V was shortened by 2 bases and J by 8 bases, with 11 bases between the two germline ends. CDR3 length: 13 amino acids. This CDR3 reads CASSLTGAGTQYF. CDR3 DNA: TGTGCCAGCAGTTTAACGGGGGCCGGTACGCAGTATTTT.

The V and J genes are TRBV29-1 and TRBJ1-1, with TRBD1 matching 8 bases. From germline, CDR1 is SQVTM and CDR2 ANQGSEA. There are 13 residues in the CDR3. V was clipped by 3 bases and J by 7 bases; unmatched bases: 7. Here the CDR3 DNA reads TGCAGCGTTGAGACAGGGGCTTTAGGTGAAGCTTTCTTT. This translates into CSVETGALGEAFF. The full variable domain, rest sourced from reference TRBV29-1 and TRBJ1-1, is SAVISQKPSRDICQRGTSLTIQCQVDSQVTMMFWYRQQPGQSLTLIATANQGSEATYESGFVIDKFPISRPNLTFSTLTVSNMSPEDSSIYLCSVETGALGEAFFGQGTRLTVV.

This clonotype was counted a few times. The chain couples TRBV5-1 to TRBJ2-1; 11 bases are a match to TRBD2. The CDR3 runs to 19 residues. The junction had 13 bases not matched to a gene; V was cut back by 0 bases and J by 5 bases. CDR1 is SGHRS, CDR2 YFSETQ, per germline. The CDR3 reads CASSLGLGPSGGNHNEQFF. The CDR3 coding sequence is TGCGCCAGCAGCTTGGGCTTGGGGCCTAGCGGGGGGAACCACAATGAGCAGTTCTTC.

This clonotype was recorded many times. CDR3 in amino acids: CASSFVPGQGKPNYGYTF. The DNA of the CDR3 is TGTGCCAGCAGCTTCGTCCCGGGACAGGGAAAACCTAACTATGGCTACACCTTC. The rearrangement links TRBV7-3 to TRBJ1-2; TRBD1 matches at 9 bases. The V gene's germline CDR1 is SGHTA and CDR2 FQGTGA. The CDR3 has 18 amino acids. Unmatched junction bases numbered 11, after V lost 3 bases and J lost 0 bases.

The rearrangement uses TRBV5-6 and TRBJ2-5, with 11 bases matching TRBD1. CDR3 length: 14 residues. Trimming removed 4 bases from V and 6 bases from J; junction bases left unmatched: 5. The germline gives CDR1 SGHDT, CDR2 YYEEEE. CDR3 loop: CASSIGQGAKTQYF. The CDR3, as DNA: TGTGCCAGCAGCATAGGACAGGGGGCGAAGACCCAGTACTTC. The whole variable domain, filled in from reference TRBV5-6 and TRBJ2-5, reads DAGVTQSPTHLIKTRGQQVTLRCSPKSGHDTVSWYQQALGQGPQFIFQYYEEEERQRGNFPDRFSGHQFPNYSSELNVNALLLGDSALYLCASSIGQGAKTQYFGPGTRLLVL.

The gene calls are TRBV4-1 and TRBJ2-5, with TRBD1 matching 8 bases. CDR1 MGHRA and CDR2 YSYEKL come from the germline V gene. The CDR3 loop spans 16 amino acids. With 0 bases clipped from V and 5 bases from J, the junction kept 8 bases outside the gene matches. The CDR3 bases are TGCGCCAGCAGCCAAGAAGGACAGGGTATACAGGAGACCCAGTACTTC. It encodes CASSQEGQGIQETQYF.

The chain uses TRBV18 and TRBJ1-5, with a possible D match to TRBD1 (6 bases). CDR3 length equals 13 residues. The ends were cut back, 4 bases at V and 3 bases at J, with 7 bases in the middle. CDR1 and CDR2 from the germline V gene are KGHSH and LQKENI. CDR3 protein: CASSRQANQPQHF. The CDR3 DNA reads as TGTGCCAGCTCACGACAGGCCAATCAGCCCCAGCATTTT.

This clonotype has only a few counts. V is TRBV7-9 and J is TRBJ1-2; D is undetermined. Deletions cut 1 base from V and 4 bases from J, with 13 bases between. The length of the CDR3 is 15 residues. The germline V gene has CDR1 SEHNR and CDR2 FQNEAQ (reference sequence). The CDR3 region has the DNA TGTGCCAGCAGCTTAGTCAGGCAGTTGGCCTATGGCTACACCTTC. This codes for CASSLVRQLAYGYTF.

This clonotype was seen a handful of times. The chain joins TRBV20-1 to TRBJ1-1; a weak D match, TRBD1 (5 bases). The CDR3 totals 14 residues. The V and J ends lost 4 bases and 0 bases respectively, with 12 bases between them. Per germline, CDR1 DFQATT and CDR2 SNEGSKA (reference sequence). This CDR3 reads CSAKPMGVNTEAFF. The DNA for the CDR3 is TGCAGTGCTAAACCGATGGGGGTGAACACTGAAGCTTTCTTT.

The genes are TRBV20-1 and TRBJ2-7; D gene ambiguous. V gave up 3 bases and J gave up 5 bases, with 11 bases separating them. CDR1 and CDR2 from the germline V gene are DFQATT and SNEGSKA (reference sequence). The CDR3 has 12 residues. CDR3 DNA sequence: TGCAGTGCTAGTCAGCAGTTGCACGAGCAGTACTTC. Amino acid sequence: CSASQQLHEQYF.

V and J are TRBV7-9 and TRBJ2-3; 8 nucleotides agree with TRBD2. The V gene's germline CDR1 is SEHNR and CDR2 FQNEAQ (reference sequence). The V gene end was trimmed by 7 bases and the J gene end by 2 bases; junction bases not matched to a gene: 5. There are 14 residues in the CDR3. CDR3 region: CASTVAGNTDTQYF. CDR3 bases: TGTGCCAGCACCGTAGCGGGGAACACAGATACGCAGTATTTT.

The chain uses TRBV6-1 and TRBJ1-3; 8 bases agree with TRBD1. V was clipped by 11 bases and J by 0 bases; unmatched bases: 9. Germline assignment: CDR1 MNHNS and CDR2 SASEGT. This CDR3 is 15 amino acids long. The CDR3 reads CAARDRTLSGNTIYF. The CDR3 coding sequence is TGTGCCGCTCGGGACAGGACCCTCTCTGGAAACACCATATATTTT.

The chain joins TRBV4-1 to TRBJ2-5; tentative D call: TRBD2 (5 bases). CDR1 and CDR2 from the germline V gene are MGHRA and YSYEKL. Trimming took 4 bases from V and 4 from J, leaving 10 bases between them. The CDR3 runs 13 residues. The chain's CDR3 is CASSLKAGETQYF. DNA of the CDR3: TGCGCCAGCAGCCTTAAGGCGGGAGAGACCCAGTACTTC.

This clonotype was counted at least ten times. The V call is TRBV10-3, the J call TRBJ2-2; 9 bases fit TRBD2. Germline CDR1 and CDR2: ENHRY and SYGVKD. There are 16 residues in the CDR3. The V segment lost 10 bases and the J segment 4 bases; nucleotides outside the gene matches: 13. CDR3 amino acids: CASRASGAAGTGELFF. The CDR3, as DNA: TGTGCCAGCCGGGCTAGCGGGGCGGCAGGCACCGGGGAGCTGTTTTTT.

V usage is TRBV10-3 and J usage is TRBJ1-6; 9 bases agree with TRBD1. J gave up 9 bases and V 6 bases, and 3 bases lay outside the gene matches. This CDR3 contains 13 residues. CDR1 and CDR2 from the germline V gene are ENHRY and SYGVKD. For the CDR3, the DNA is TGTGCCATCAGGGGACAGGGAGCTTCACCCCTCCACTTT. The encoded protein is CAIRGQGASPLHF.

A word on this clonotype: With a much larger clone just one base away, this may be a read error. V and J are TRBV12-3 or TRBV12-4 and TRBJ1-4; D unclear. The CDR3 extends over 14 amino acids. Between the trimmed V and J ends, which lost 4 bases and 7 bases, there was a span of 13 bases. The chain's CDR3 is CASSSPADGEKLFF. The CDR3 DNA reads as TGTGCCAGCAGTTCGCCGGCAGACGGTGAAAAACTGTTTTTT.

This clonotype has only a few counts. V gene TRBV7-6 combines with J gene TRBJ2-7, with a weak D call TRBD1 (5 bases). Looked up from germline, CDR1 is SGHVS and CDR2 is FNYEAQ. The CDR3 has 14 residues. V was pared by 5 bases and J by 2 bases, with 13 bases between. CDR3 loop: CASSPGHTPYEQYF. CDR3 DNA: TGTGCCAGCAGCCCCGGACATACCCCCTACGAGCAGTACTTC.

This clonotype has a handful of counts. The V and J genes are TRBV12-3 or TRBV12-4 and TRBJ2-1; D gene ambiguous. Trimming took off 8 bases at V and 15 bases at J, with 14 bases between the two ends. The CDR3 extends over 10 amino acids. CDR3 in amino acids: CASGRLTLFF. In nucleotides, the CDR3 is TGTGCCAGCGGTAGACTTACGCTGTTCTTC.

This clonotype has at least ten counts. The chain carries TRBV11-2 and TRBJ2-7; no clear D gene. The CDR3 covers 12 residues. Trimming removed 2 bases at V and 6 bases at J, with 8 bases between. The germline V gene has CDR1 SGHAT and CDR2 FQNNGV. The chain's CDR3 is CASSLPGCEQYF. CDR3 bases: TGTGCCAGCAGCTTACCTGGGTGCGAGCAGTACTTC.

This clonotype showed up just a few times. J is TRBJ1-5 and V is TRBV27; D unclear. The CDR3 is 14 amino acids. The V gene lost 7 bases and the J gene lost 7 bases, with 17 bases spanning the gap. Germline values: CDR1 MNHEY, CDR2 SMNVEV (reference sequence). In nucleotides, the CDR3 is TGTGCCAGCACTAAGGACCTCATAAAACAGCCCCAGCATTTT. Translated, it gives CASTKDLIKQPQHF.

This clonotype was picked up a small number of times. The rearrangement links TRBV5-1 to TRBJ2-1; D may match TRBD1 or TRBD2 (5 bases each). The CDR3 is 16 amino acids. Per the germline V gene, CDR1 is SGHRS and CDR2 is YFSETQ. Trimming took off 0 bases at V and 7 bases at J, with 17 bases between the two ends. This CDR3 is CASSLGAQLGVNEQFF. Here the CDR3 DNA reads TGCGCCAGCAGCTTGGGGGCCCAACTAGGGGTGAATGAGCAGTTCTTC. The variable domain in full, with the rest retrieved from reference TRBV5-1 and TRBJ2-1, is KAGVTQTPRYLIKTRGQQVTLSCSPISGHRSVSWYQQTPGQGLQFLFEYFSETQRNKGNFPGRFSGRQFSNSRSEMNVSTLELGDSALYLCASSLGAQLGVNEQFFGPGTRLTVL.

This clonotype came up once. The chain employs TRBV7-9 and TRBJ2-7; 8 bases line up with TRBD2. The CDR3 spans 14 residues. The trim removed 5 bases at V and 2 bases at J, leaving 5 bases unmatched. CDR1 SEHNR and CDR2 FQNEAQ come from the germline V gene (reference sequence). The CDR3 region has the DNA TGTGCCAGCAGCCCGGGGGGGAGGGCCTACGAGCAGTACGTC. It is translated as CASSPGGRAYEQYV.

The CDR3 nucleotides read TGTGCCAGCAGCTTCGCTGATTCACCCCTCCACTTT. This gives the protein CASSFADSPLHF. The J gene is TRBJ1-6, the V gene TRBV7-8, with D uncertain. The CDR3 loop spans 12 amino acids. Germline V gene sequence: CDR1 SGHVS, CDR2 FQNEAQ. V lost 3 bases and J 8 bases, leaving 5 bases between the germline ends.